Reported below is one T cell receptor beta chain. Per the original methods: The assay estimated nucleated cells by amplifying reference gene primers. Only in-frame clones appear in the TCRdb table, and some are missing; sequencing was by immunoSEQ multiplex PCR. V and J calls and clone size are as listed in that table; D and trimming were resolved from the DNA. The sample yields 300,000 or so clones, approximately 90% seen once. This specimen comes from a study of blood T cell repertoires in COVID-19. Study-level background: Acute and convalescent COVID-19 specimens originated in the United States, Italy and Spain. Sample material is recorded as cDNA or gDNA derived from T cells, B-cell-depleted T cells, or PBMCs.

V shed 5 bases and J 2 bases; nucleotides not matched to a gene: 13. From germline, CDR1 is SGHRS and CDR2 YFSETQ. This CDR3 comprises 19 residues. V usage is TRBV5-1 and J usage is TRBJ2-3; 14 bases agree with TRBD2. The source of this sequence is a woman aged 40 to 50 with acute or convalescent COVID-19. Sequencing input: peripheral blood. For the CDR3, the DNA is TGCGCCAGCAGGGAATACCCCGGGACTAGCGGGGGACTCACAGATACGCAGTATTTT. Amino acids: CASREYPGTSGGLTDTQYF.